These T cell receptor beta chains were read from a single sample in a study of cytomegalovirus exposure and HLA in healthy donors. Sequenced by immunoSEQ multiplex PCR; TCRdb stores in-frame clones only, minus some. This table holds about 130,000 clones, 65% to 85% found once. Sequencing was performed on PBMCs. Every receptor here comes from a woman aged 40 to 55 in good health and CMV-seronegative. Both conserved end residues are part of each CDR3. D genes are given only for firm matches.

TRBD2	TRBV15	TRBJ2-1	TGTGCCACCAGCGAGCGCCGACTAGCGGAAACCCCCAATGAGCAGTTCTTC	CATSERRLAETPNEQFF
NA	TRBV5-6	TRBJ2-1	TGTGCCAGCAACAACTATGAGTACAATGAGCAGTTCTTC	CASNNYEYNEQFF
TRBD1	TRBV6-1	TRBJ2-7	TGTGCCAGCAGCGCCGGGACAGGGTACTCCTACGAGCAGTACTTC	CASSAGTGYSYEQYF
NA	TRBV6-1	TRBJ2-1	TGTGCCAGCAGTCCCACGCGTAATGTCAATGAGCAGTTCTTC	CASSPTRNVNEQFF
NA	TRBV5-6	TRBJ1-2	TGTGCCAGCAGCTTGATGGGAGACTATGGCTACACCTTC	CASSLMGDYGYTF
NA	TRBV28	TRBJ1-2	TGTGCCAGCAGGGGGGCGCAGCCTATTGGCTACACCTTC	CASRGAQPIGYTF
NA	TRBV5-1	TRBJ2-7	TGCGCCAGCAGCACCACAGGTGGCTCCTACGAGCAGTACTTC	CASSTTGGSYEQYF
NA	TRBV30	TRBJ1-2	TGTGCCTGGACCCCCAGTAAAAGCTATGGCTACACCTTC	CAWTPSKSYGYTF
TRBD1	TRBV6-1	TRBJ2-6	TGTGCCAGCAGTGAAAGGGCTGGTACAGGGGGTACCTTCTTTGGGGCCAACGGCCTGACTTTC	CASSERAGTGGTFFGANGLTF
NA	TRBV28	TRBJ2-7	TGTGCCAGCAGCCTAGGGCCGGGAGATTCGGGGGAGCAGTACTTC	CASSLGPGDSGEQYF
TRBD2	TRBV7-2	TRBJ2-7	TGTGCCAGCAGCTCAGCGGGAGGTCTCAACGAGCAGTACTTC	CASSSAGGLNEQYF
NA	TRBV5-1	TRBJ2-1	TGCGCCAGCAGCTTATCTCGGTTCGATGAGCAGTTCTTC	CASSLSRFDEQFF
TRBD2	TRBV6-5	TRBJ2-2	TGTGCCAGCAGTTTAACTAGCGGGAGCAACACCGGGGAGCTGTTTTTT	CASSLTSGSNTGELFF
TRBD2	TRBV30	TRBJ2-1	TGTGCCGGGGGCGAGGGACTAGCGTTCAGTGAGCAGTTCTTC	CAGGEGLAFSEQFF
NA	TRBV27	TRBJ1-5	TGTGCCAGCAGTTTAGGCAGCAATCAGCCCCAGCATTTT	CASSLGSNQPQHF
TRBD2	TRBV4-1	TRBJ2-1	TGCGCCAGCAGCCAAGCGGATAGCGGGATAGGAAATGAGCAGTTCTTC	CASSQADSGIGNEQFF
TRBD1	TRBV2	TRBJ2-1	TGTGCCAGCAGTGTAGGGACAGGGGTCAGTACAGAGCAGTTCTTC	CASSVGTGVSTEQFF